One sample yielded the 23 T cell receptor beta chains listed below, sequenced in a study of control samples from healthy donors and cancer patients. Generated by immunoSEQ multiplex PCR, the TCRdb table keeps only in-frame clones and is missing some. The table has 120,000 to 150,000 clones, approximately 91% seen once; the top ten hold 3% to 3.5%. The sample taken for sequencing was blood. These receptors were taken from a man aged 25 to 40 in good health.

The chain employs TRBV6-5 and TRBJ2-6; TRBD1 aligns across 9 bases. Germline assignment: CDR1 MNHEY and CDR2 SVGAGI. The V segment lost 6 bases and the J segment 0 bases; nucleotides outside the gene matches: 0. The CDR3 is 15 residues long. The chain's CDR3 is CASRTGGSGANVLTF. CDR3 in DNA: TGTGCCAGCAGGACAGGGGGCTCTGGGGCCAACGTCCTGACTTTC.

V is TRBV6-5 and J is TRBJ1-5; D ambiguous. Trimming took off 5 bases at V and 4 bases at J, with 9 bases between the two ends. This CDR3 contains 13 residues. Germline V lookup: CDR1 MNHEY, CDR2 SVGAGI. The CDR3, as DNA: TGTGCCAGCAGTCCACGGGCAAATCAGCCCCAGCATTTT. Translated: CASSPRANQPQHF.

This chain joins TRBV7-9 and TRBJ2-1; tentatively, D is TRBD2 (6 bases). This CDR3 region has 13 residues. Trimming stripped 5 bases from V and 3 bases from J, with 8 bases between. The germline V gene encodes CDR1 SEHNR and CDR2 FQNEAQ (reference sequence). Here the CDR3 DNA reads TGTGCCAGCAGCACGGGACTCTACAATGAGCAGTTCTTC. Translating it yields CASSTGLYNEQFF.

This sequence joins TRBV3-1 (or the pseudogene TRBV3-2) and TRBJ1-1, with D unresolved. V lost 1 base and J 1 base, leaving 10 bases between the germline ends. This CDR3 is built from 15 residues. CDR1 and CDR2 from the germline V gene are LGHDT and YNNKEL (reference sequence). CDR3 DNA: TGTGCCAGCAGCCAAGGTCCATACGGGAACACTGAAGCTTTCTTT. Protein: CASSQGPYGNTEAFF.

This chain uses TRBV21-1 with TRBJ1-1; the D segment call TRBD1 is taken from the table without a DNA check. TRBV21-1 is recorded as a pseudogene. The CDR3 is 12 residues long. This CDR3 is CARDRGYTEAFF. The CDR3 region has the DNA TGTGCCAGGGACAGGGGTTACACTGAAGCTTTCTTT.

This clone was recorded once. This chain joins TRBV6-1 and TRBJ1-3; the match to TRBD1 covers 7 bases. Germline CDR1 MNHNS, CDR2 SASEGT. The length of the CDR3 is 13 residues. V trimming: 2 bases; J trimming: 9 bases; junction bases outside the gene matches: 4. Here the CDR3 reads CASSERQGGTIYF. DNA of the CDR3: TGTGCCAGCAGTGAAAGACAGGGAGGCACCATATATTTT.

V and J are TRBV4-1 and TRBJ2-7, with TRBD1 matching over 7 bases. Germline CDR1 MGHRA, CDR2 YSYEKL. V shed 2 bases, J shed 7 bases, and the junction held 11 bases outside the gene matches. This CDR3 comprises 15 residues. The CDR3 DNA is TGCGCCAGCAGCCAATTGGACACAGGGGCCCTGGAGCAGTACTTC. Protein product: CASSQLDTGALEQYF.

V usage is TRBV5-1 and J usage is TRBJ2-7, with 7 bases aligning to TRBD2. This CDR3 is 14 amino acids long. J lost 3 bases, V lost 1 base, and 4 bases had no gene match. Germline V gene lookup returns CDR1 SGHRS and CDR2 YFSETQ. The DNA of the CDR3 is TGCGCCAGCAGCTTGTCGGGGGGTAACTACGAGCAGTACTTC. Its translation is CASSLSGGNYEQYF.

This chain connects TRBV28 to TRBJ1-3; D gene ambiguous. The CDR3 runs to 16 residues. Trimming stripped 6 bases from V and 0 bases from J, with 15 bases between. Germline V CDR1 and CDR2: MDHEN, SYDVKM. The CDR3 loop is CASSSALRGSGNTIYF. CDR3 nucleotide sequence: TGTGCCAGCAGCTCCGCTCTCCGGGGCTCTGGAAACACCATATATTTT.

The chain recombines TRBV4-1 with TRBJ2-2; 7 nucleotides match TRBD1. Germline CDR1 is MGHRA and CDR2 is YSYEKL. Trimming removed 0 bases from V and 5 bases from J; junction bases left unmatched: 3. The CDR3 is 15 amino acids. The CDR3 DNA reads TGCGCCAGCAGCCAAGATCCACAGGGGACCGGGGAGCTGTTTTTT. Its translation: CASSQDPQGTGELFF.

The genes are TRBV27 and TRBJ2-3; D is uncertain. Trimming took off 3 bases at V and 1 base at J, with 5 bases between the two ends. Per germline, CDR1 MNHEY and CDR2 SMNVEV (reference sequence). The CDR3 is 13 amino acids. In DNA, the CDR3 is TGTGCCAGCAGTTTCCGAGGCACAGATACGCAGTATTTT. As protein: CASSFRGTDTQYF.

The chain couples TRBV10-2 to TRBJ2-5; perhaps TRBD2 as D (5 bases). Deletions cut 2 bases from V and 1 base from J, with 8 bases between. This CDR3 region has 14 residues. CDR1 is WSHSY, CDR2 SAAADI, per germline. The CDR3 is CASSESGSQETQYF. For the CDR3, the DNA is TGCGCCAGCAGTGAGAGCGGCAGCCAAGAGACCCAGTACTTC.

Only a few counts were recorded for this clone. The chain recombines TRBV11-3 with TRBJ1-1; TRBD1 might be the D (6 bases). V dropped 6 bases and J dropped 7 bases, with 9 bases sitting between them. This CDR3 is 11 amino acids long. CDR1 SGHNT and CDR2 YENEEA come from the germline V gene. CDR3 in DNA: TGTGCCAGCAGACAGGGTGGTGAAGCTTTCTTT. It yields the protein CASRQGGEAFF. Supplemented by reference TRBV11-3 and TRBJ1-1, the full variable domain reads EAGVVQSPRYKIIEKKQPVAFWCNPISGHNTLYWYLQNLGQGPELLIRYENEEAVDDSQLPKDRFSAERLKGVDSTLKIQPAELGDSAVYLCASRQGGEAFFGQGTRLTVV.

V and J are TRBV6-5 and TRBJ1-1; TRBD1 agrees at 9 bases. V shed 1 base and J 3 bases; nucleotides not matched to a gene: 6. Per germline, CDR1 MNHEY and CDR2 SVGAGI. The CDR3 consists of 16 residues. CDR3 region: CASSYLGQGRDTEAFF. The CDR3, as DNA: TGTGCCAGCAGTTACTTGGGACAGGGAAGGGACACTGAAGCTTTCTTT.

This chain uses TRBV2 with TRBJ1-1, with D perhaps matching TRBD1 (6 bases). V was cut by 6 bases and J by 3 bases, with 17 bases left in between. Germline-derived CDR1 and CDR2 are SNHLY and FYNNEI. CDR3 length: 15 residues. In DNA, the CDR3 is TGTGCCAGCAGCAAATGGGGGGGGCGCGACACTGAAGCTTTCTTT. It is translated as CASSKWGGRDTEAFF.

This clone was seen once. The V gene is TRBV5-1, the J gene TRBJ2-3; D gene unclear. The CDR3 has 15 amino acids. Deletions cut 0 bases from V and 2 bases from J, with 10 bases between. Germline V lookup: CDR1 SGHRS, CDR2 YFSETQ. CDR3 coding DNA: TGCGCCAGCAGCTTGGGGGGTAGCATCACAGATACGCAGTATTTT. Its translation is CASSLGGSITDTQYF.

The gene calls are TRBV3-1 (or the pseudogene TRBV3-2) and TRBJ2-4; possibly TRBD2 for D (5 bases). Germline V gives CDR1 LGHDT, CDR2 YNNKEL (reference sequence). Trimming took off 0 bases at V and 0 bases at J, with 9 bases between the two ends. There are 16 residues in the CDR3. CDR3 bases: TGTGCCAGCAGCCAAGAAGGCGGGTTAGCCAAAAACATTCAGTACTTC. Residues: CASSQEGGLAKNIQYF.

This clone is a singleton in its sample. The CDR3 loop is CSVDGTRADTIYF. For the CDR3, the DNA is TGCAGCGTTGACGGGACGCGGGCTGACACCATATATTTT. The chain recombines TRBV29-1 with TRBJ1-3, with D maybe TRBD1 (5 bases). The CDR3 loop spans 13 amino acids. Per germline, CDR1 SQVTM and CDR2 ANQGSEA. V dropped 3 bases and J dropped 8 bases, with 14 bases sitting between them.

The V call is TRBV3-1 (or the pseudogene TRBV3-2), the J call TRBJ2-3; TRBD2 matches at 11 bases. J lost 4 bases, V lost 2 bases, and 8 bases had no gene match. The germline CDR1 and CDR2 sequences are LGHDT and YNNKEL (reference sequence). The CDR3 has 17 residues. The CDR3 region has the DNA TGTGCCAGCAGCCAAACCTCCCTGGGACTAGCGGCAGATACGCAGTATTTT. Amino acids: CASSQTSLGLAADTQYF.

This clone showed up just once. The chain recombines TRBV18 with TRBJ2-2, with D hard to call. Trimming stripped 1 base from V and 0 bases from J, with 9 bases between. This CDR3 is built from 16 residues. CDR1 and CDR2 (germline): KGHSH, LQKENI. The CDR3 loop is CASSPLDVPNTGELFF. CDR3 DNA sequence: TGTGCCAGCTCACCACTTGACGTTCCGAACACCGGGGAGCTGTTTTTT.

The rearrangement uses TRBV15 and TRBJ2-3; D possibly corresponds to TRBD1 (6 bases). Trimming took off 0 bases at V and 3 bases at J, with 13 bases between the two ends. Germline CDR1 reads LNHNV; CDR2 reads YYDKDF (reference sequence). The CDR3 sequence is 16 residues long. The CDR3: CATSRDLQGSTDTQYF. In DNA form, the CDR3 reads TGTGCCACCAGCAGAGATCTGCAGGGGAGTACAGATACGCAGTATTTT. Together with reference TRBV15 and TRBJ2-3, the CDR3 gives the full variable domain: DAMVIQNPRYQVTQFGKPVTLSCSQTLNHNVMYWYQQKSSQAPKLLFHYYDKDFNNEADTPDNFQSRRPNTSFCFLDIRSPGLGDTAMYLCATSRDLQGSTDTQYFGPGTRLTVL.

The chain links TRBV27 to TRBJ1-5; 7 nucleotides align to TRBD1. Germline lookup yields CDR1 MNHEY and CDR2 SMNVEV (reference sequence). The V segment lost 6 bases and the J segment 1 base; nucleotides outside the gene matches: 24. CDR3 length: 21 residues. The chain's CDR3 is CASSPGTANRETNLSNQPQHF. In DNA, the CDR3 is TGTGCCAGCAGCCCCGGGACAGCTAATCGGGAAACTAATCTGAGCAATCAGCCCCAGCATTTT.

This rearrangement joins TRBV9 to TRBJ2-7, with 7 bases that match TRBD1. Germline V gives CDR1 SGDLS, CDR2 YYNGEE. Trimming at V came to 0 bases and at J to 3 bases, leaving 3 bases not matched to a gene. The CDR3 is 14 residues long. CDR3 residues: CASSVEAGGYEQYF. The CDR3 nucleotides read TGTGCCAGCAGCGTAGAGGCAGGGGGCTACGAGCAGTACTTC.